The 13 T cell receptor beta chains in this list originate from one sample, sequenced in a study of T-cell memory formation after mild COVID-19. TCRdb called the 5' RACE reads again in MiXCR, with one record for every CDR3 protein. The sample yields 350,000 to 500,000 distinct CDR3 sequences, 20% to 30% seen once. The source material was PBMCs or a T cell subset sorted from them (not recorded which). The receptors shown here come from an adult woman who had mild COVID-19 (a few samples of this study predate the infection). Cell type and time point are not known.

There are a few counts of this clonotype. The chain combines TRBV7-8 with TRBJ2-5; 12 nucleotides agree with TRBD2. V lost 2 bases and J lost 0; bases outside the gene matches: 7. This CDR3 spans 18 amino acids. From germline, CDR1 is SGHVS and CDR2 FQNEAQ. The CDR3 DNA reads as TGTGCCAGCAGCTTAAGACTAGCGGGGGCCTCGGACCAAGAGACCCAGTACTTC. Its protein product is CASSLRLAGASDQETQYF.

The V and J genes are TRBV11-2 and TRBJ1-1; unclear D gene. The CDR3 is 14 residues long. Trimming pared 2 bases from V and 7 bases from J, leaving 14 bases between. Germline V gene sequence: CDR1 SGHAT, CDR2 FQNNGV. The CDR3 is CASSLRAGKIEAFF. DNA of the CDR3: TGTGCCAGCAGCTTACGGGCGGGGAAAATTGAAGCTTTCTTT.

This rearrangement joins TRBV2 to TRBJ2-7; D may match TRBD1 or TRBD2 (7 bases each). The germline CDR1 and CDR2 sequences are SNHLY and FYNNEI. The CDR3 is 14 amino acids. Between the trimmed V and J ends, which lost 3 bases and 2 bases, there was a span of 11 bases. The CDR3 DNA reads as TGTGCCAGCAGTGAGACAGGGAGGGCCTACGAGCAGTACTTC. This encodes CASSETGRAYEQYF.

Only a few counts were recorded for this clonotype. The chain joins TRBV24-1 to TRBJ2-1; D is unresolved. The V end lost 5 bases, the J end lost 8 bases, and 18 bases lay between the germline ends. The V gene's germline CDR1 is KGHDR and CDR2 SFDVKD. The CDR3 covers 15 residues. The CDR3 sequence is CATSGSPGGSHEQFF. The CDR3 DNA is TGTGCCACCAGTGGCTCCCCGGGTGGATCGCATGAGCAGTTCTTC.

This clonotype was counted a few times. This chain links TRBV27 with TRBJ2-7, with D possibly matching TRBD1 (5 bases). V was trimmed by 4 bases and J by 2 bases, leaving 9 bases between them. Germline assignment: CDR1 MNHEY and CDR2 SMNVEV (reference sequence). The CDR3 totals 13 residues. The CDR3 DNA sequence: TGTGCCAGCAGTTGGCAGGGCCCCTACGAGCAGTACTTC. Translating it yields CASSWQGPYEQYF.

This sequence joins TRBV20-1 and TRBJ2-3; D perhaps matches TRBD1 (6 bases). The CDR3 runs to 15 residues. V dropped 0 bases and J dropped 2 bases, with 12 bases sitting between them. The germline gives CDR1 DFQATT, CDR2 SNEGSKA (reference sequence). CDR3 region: CSARDPWGPTDTQYF. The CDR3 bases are TGCAGTGCTAGAGACCCCTGGGGGCCCACAGATACGCAGTATTTT.

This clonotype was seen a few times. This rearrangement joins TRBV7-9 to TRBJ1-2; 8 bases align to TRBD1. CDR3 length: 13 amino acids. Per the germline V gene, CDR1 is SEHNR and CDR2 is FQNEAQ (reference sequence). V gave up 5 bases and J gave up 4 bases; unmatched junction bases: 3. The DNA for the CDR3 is TGTGCCAGCAGCACCGGGACAGGCTATGGCTACACCTTC. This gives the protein CASSTGTGYGYTF.

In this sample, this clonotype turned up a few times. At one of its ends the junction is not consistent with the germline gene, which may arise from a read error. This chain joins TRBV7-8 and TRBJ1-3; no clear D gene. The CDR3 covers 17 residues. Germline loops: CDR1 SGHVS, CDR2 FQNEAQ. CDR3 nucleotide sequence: TGTGCCAGCAGCTTGGCGTACACAATAGTGGCTGGAAACAACATATATTTT. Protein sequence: CASSLAYTIVAGNNIYF.

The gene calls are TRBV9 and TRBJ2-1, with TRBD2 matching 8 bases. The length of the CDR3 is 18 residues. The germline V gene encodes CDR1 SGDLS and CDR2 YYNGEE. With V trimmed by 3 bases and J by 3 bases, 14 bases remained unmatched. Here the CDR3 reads CASSGRGGAGAGYNEQFF. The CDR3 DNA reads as TGTGCCAGCAGCGGCAGGGGAGGAGCGGGAGCTGGCTACAATGAGCAGTTCTTC.

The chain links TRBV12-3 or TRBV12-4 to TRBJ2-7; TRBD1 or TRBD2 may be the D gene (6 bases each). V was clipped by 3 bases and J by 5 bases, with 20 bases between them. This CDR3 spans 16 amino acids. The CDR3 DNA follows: TGTGCCAGCAGTTTTGAGTTCAGTTTAGGGGGGAACGAGCAGTACTTC. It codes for CASSFEFSLGGNEQYF.

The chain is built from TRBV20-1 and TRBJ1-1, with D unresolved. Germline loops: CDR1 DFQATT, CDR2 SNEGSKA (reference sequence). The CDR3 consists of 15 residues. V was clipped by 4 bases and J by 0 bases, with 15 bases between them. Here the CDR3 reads CSANPQVAMNTEAFF. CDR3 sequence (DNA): TGCAGTGCTAATCCCCAAGTGGCTATGAACACTGAAGCTTTCTTT.

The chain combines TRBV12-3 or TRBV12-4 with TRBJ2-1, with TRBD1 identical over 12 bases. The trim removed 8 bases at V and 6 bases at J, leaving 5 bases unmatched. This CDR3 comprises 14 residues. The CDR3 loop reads CASLGQGAGNEQFF. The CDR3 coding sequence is TGTGCCAGCCTGGGACAGGGGGCAGGCAATGAGCAGTTCTTC.

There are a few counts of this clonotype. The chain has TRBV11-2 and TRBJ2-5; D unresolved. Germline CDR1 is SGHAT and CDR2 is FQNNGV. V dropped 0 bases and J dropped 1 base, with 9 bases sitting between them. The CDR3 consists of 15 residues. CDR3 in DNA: TGTGCCAGCAGCTTAGATCTGAGGAGCCAAGAGACCCAGTACTTC. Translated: CASSLDLRSQETQYF. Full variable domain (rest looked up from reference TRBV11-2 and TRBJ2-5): EAGVAQSPRYKIIEKRQSVAFWCNPISGHATLYWYQQILGQGPKLLIQFQNNGVVDDSQLPKDRFSAERLKGVDSTLKIQPAKLEDSAVYLCASSLDLRSQETQYFGPGTRLLVL.